These 10 T cell receptor beta chains came from one sample sequenced in a study of blood T cells in healthy people across ages. A second PCR of 7 to 11 cycles used a sample-barcoded 5' primer and a J-beta primer mix. Using its own MiXCR run on the 5' RACE reads, TCRdb lists one record per CDR3 protein. The sample has some 730,000 distinct CDR3 sequences, roughly 20% seen once. The specimen was blood. The receptors were gathered from a man in his 70s in good health.

This rearrangement joins TRBV6-5 to TRBJ2-3; the D is unclear. The V end lost 2 bases, the J end lost 6 bases, and 21 bases lay between the germline ends. The CDR3 contains 17 residues. Germline V gene data show CDR1 as MNHEY and CDR2 as SVGAGI. The CDR3 nucleotides read TGTGCCAGCAGTTACCTCCCTCGGCTGAAGAGTATCGATACGCAGTATTTT. It yields the protein CASSYLPRLKSIDTQYF.

This clonotype has more than one count but fewer than ten. V and J are TRBV20-1 and TRBJ1-5, with TRBD1 as a possible D gene (5 bases). This CDR3 region has 14 residues. Per germline, CDR1 DFQATT and CDR2 SNEGSKA (reference sequence). Trimming cost V 2 bases and J 7 bases, with 15 bases left between them. The CDR3 region has the DNA TGCAGTGCTAGAACCTCAGGGATCGGGCAGCCCCAGCATTTT. This sequence encodes CSARTSGIGQPQHF.

CDR3 bases: TGTGCCAGCAGCCAAGAGTCGGCTACTTCCACCGGGGAGCTGTTTTTT. It encodes CASSQESATSTGELFF. J is TRBJ2-2 and V is TRBV14; D is ambiguous. With 0 bases removed from V and 4 bases from J, the gap between germline ends came to 12 bases. Germline CDR1 and CDR2: SGHDN and FVKESK. There are 16 residues in the CDR3.

V gene TRBV20-1 combines with J gene TRBJ2-5; D is ambiguous. Germline CDR1 reads DFQATT; CDR2 reads SNEGSKA (reference sequence). V was clipped by 1 base and J by 1 base, with 13 bases between them. The CDR3 runs 15 residues. The CDR3 DNA follows: TGCAGTGCTAGAGGGCCGAGCGCGCTCCAAGAGACCCAGTACTTC. Translating it yields CSARGPSALQETQYF.

In the case of this clonotype: A junction end diverges from the germline sequence, so it may reflect a read error. The chain carries TRBV28 and TRBJ2-5; a possible D gene is TRBD2 (6 bases). CDR1 MDHEN and CDR2 SYDVKM come from the germline V gene. This CDR3 comprises 15 residues. The CDR3, as DNA: TGTGCCAGCAGTTTAGTCTCCCGGGGGAAAGAGAGCCAGTACTTC. Its translation: CASSLVSRGKESQYF. Full variable domain (outside the CDR3, taken from reference TRBV28 and TRBJ2-5): DVKVTQSSRYLVKRTGEKVFLECVQDMDHENMFWYRQDPGLGLRLIYFSYDVKMKEKGDIPEGYSVSREKKERFSLILESASTNQTSMYLCASSLVSRGKESQYFGPGTRLLVL.

The J gene is TRBJ1-2, the V gene TRBV20-1; no definite D call. Trimming shortened V by 1 base and J by 3 bases, and 9 bases separated the two germline ends. CDR3 length: 13 residues. Germline assignment: CDR1 DFQATT and CDR2 SNEGSKA (reference sequence). CDR3: CSARVATDYGYTF. The CDR3 DNA reads TGCAGTGCTAGAGTCGCGACGGACTATGGCTACACCTTC.

This chain joins TRBV6-6 and TRBJ2-5, with 7 bases that match TRBD1. The germline V gene has CDR1 MNHNY and CDR2 SVGAGI (reference sequence). V was clipped by 11 bases and J by 2 bases; unmatched bases: 5. The CDR3 runs to 12 residues. The CDR3 here is CASWDRQETQYF. CDR3 bases: TGTGCCTCTTGGGACAGACAAGAGACCCAGTACTTC.

The rearrangement uses TRBV20-1 and TRBJ2-1, with 8 bases identical to TRBD2. The CDR3 consists of 17 residues. The germline V gene has CDR1 DFQATT and CDR2 SNEGSKA (reference sequence). Losses at the gene ends were 1 base for V and 4 bases for J; bases not matched to a gene: 12. This chain's CDR3 is CSARGLNGGASYNEQFF. The CDR3 coding sequence is TGCAGTGCTAGAGGTCTCAACGGGGGGGCCTCATACAATGAGCAGTTCTTC.

This clonotype was found many times. This chain uses TRBV6-6 with TRBJ1-4, with 9 bases lining up with TRBD1. The germline V gene encodes CDR1 MNHNY and CDR2 SVGAGI (reference sequence). V shed 1 base and J 7 bases; nucleotides not matched to a gene: 1. CDR3 size: 14 residues. As DNA, the CDR3 is TGTGCCAGCAGTTACTACAGGGGGCCTGAAAAACTGTTTTTT. Its translation is CASSYYRGPEKLFF.

The CDR3 nucleotides read TGTGCCAGCAGCTTAGCTCGGTTAGCGGGAGACGAGCAGTACGTC. Protein: CASSLARLAGDEQYV. The chain couples TRBV7-9 to TRBJ2-7; 9 bases are a match to TRBD2. Trimming took 0 bases from V and 5 from J; bases not matched to a gene: 5. CDR3 length: 15 amino acids. Germline V gene sequence: CDR1 SEHNR, CDR2 FQNEAQ (reference sequence).